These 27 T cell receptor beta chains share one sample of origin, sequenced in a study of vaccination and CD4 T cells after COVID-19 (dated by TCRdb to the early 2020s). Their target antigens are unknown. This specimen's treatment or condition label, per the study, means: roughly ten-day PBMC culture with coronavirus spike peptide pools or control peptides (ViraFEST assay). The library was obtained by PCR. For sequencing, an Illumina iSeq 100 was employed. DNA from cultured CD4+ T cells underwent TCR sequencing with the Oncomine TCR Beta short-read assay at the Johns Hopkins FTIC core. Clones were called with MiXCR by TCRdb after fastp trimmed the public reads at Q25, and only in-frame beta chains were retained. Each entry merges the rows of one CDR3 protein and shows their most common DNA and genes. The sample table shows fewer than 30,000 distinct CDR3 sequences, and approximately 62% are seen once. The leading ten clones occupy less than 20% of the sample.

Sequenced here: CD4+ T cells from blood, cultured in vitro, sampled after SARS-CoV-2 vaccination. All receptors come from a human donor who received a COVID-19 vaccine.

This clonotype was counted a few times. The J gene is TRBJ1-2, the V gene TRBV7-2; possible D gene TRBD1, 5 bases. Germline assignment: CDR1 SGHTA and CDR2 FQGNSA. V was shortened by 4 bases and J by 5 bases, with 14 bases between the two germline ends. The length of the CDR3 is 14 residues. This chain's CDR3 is CASSSPQGLYGYTF. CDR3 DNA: TGTGCCAGCAGCTCCCCCCAGGGTCTATATGGCTACACCTTC.

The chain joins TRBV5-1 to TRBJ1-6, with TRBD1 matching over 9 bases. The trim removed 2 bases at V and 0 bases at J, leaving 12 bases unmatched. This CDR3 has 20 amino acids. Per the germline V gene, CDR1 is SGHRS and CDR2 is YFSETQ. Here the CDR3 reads CASSLTGQGSTSSYNSPLHF. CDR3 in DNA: TGCGCCAGCAGCTTAACGGGACAGGGAAGCACCAGCTCCTATAATTCACCCCTCCACTTT.

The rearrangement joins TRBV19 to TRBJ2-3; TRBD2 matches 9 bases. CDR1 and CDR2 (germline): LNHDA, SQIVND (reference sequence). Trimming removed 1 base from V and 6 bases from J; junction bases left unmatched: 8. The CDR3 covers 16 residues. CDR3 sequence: CASSIGRGGVADTQYF. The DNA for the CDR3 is TGTGCCAGTAGTATAGGGCGGGGGGGAGTTGCGGATACGCAGTATTTT.

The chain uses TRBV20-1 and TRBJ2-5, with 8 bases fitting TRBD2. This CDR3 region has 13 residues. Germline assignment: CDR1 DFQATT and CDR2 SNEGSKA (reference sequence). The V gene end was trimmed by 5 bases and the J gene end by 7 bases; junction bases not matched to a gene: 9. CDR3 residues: CSAGGTRGGTQYF. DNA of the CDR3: TGCAGTGCTGGAGGGACTAGGGGGGGGACCCAGTACTTC.

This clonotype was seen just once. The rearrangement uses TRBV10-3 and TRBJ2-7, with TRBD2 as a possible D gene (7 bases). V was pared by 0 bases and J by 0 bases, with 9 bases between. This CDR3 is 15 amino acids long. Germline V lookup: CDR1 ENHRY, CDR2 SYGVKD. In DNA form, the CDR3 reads TGTGCCATCAGTGAGTCAGGGGGGGCCTCCTACGAGCAGTACTTC. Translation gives CAISESGGASYEQYF.

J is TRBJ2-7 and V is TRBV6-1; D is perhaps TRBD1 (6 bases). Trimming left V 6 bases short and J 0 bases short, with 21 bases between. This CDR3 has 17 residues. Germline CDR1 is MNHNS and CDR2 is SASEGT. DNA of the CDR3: TGTGCCAGCAGGGGTGGACAGCGCGAAACTAGCTCCTACGAGCAGTACTTC. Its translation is CASRGGQRETSSYEQYF.

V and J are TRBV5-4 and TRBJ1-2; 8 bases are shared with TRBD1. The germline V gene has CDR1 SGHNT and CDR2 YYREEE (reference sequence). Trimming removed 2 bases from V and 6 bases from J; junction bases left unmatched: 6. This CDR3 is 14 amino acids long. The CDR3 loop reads CASSLVDRADGYTF. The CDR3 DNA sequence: TGTGCCAGCAGCTTAGTGGACAGGGCGGATGGCTACACCTTC.

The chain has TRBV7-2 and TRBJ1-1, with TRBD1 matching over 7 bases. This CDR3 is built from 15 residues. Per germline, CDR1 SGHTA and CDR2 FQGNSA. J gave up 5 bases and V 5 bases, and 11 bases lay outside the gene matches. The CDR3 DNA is TGTGCCAGCAGCCCACGGACAGGCGTGGGGACTGAAGCTTTCTTT. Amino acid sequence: CASSPRTGVGTEAFF.

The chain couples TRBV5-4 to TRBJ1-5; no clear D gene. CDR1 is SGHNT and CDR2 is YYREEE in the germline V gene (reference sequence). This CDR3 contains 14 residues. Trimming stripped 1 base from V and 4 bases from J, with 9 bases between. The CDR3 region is CASSLFGVNQPQHF. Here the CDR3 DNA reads TGTGCCAGCAGCTTGTTCGGGGTTAATCAGCCCCAGCATTTT.

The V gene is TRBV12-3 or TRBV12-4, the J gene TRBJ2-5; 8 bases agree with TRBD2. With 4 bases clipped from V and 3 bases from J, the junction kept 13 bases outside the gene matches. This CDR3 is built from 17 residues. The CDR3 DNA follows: TGTGCCAGCAGTTCTAAACTTACTAGCGGAGGAAAAGAGACCCAGTACTTC. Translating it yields CASSSKLTSGGKETQYF.

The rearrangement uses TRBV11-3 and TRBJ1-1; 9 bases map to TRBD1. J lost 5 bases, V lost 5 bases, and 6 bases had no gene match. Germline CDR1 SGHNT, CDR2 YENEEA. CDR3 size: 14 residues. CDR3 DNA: TGTGCCAGCAGCCTGGGACAGGGAGGGACTGAAGCTTTCTTT. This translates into CASSLGQGGTEAFF.

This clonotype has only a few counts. The CDR3 coding sequence is TGTGCCAGTAGAGGAATGGGAGGGAGCAATCAGCCCCAGCATTTT. This gives the protein CASRGMGGSNQPQHF. This chain links TRBV19 with TRBJ1-5; unclear D gene. Germline CDR1 and CDR2: LNHDA and SQIVND (reference sequence). The CDR3 is 15 amino acids. The V end was cut by 6 bases, the J end by 1 base, with 13 bases between.

Here the CDR3 DNA reads TGTGCCTGGAGTTATTTCTCCGGGGGGGCTTTCTTT. Translation gives CAWSYFSGGAFF. The rearrangement uses TRBV30 and TRBJ1-1; TRBD1 is a possible D gene (5 bases). This CDR3 has 12 residues. V lost 2 bases to trimming and J lost 11 bases, with 15 bases between them. Germline V gene data show CDR1 as GTSNPN and CDR2 as SVGIG (reference sequence).

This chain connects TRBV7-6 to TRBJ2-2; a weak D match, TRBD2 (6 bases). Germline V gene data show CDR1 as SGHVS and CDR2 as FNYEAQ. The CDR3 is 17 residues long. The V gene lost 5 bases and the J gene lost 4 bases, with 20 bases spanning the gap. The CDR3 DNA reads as TGTGCCAGCAGCCGAGGGACTCCCAGGGCAGGCACCGGGGAGCTGTTTTTT. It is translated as CASSRGTPRAGTGELFF.

The CDR3 loop reads CASSIRDQETQYF. CDR3 bases: TGTGCCAGTAGTATCAGGGACCAAGAGACCCAGTACTTC. The rearrangement joins TRBV19 to TRBJ2-5; tentative D call: TRBD1 (5 bases). Trimming took off 3 bases at V and 0 bases at J, with 5 bases between the two ends. Germline loops: CDR1 LNHDA, CDR2 SQIVND (reference sequence). The CDR3 contains 13 residues.

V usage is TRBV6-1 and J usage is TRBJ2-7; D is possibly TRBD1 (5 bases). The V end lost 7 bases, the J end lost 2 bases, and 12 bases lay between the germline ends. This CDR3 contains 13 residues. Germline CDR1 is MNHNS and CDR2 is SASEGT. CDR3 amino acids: CASTWTRAYEQYF. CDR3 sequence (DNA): TGTGCCAGCACCTGGACAAGAGCCTACGAGCAGTACTTC.

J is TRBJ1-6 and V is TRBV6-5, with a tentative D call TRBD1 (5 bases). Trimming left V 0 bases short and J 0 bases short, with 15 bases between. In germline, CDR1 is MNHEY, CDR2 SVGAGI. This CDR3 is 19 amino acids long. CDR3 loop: CASSYSPPTVSSYNSPLHF. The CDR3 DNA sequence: TGTGCCAGCAGTTACTCCCCGCCGACAGTCAGCTCCTATAATTCACCCCTCCACTTT.

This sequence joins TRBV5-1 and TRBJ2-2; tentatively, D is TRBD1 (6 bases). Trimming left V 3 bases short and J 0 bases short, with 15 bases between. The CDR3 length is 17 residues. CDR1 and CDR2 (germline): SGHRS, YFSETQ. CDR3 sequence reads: CASSYAGTSTNTGELFF. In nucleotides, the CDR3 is TGCGCCAGCAGCTACGCCGGGACATCGACGAACACCGGGGAGCTGTTTTTT. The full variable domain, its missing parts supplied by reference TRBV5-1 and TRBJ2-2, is KAGVTQTPRYLIKTRGQQVTLSCSPISGHRSVSWYQQTPGQGLQFLFEYFSETQRNKGNFPGRFSGRQFSNSRSEMNVSTLELGDSALYLCASSYAGTSTNTGELFFGEGSRLTVL.

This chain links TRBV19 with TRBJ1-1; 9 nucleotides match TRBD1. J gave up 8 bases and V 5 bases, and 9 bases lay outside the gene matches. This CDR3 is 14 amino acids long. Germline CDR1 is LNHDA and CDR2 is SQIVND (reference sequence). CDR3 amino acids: CASSRQGVLTEAFF. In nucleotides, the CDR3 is TGTGCCAGTAGTCGACAGGGGGTATTGACGGAAGCTTTCTTT.

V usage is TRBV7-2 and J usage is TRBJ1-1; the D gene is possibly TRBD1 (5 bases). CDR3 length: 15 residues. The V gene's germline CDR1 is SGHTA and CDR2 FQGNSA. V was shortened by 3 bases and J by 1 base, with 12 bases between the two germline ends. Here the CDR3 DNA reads TGTGCCAGCAGCTTGATTAGTGGGGCGAACACTGAAGCTTTCTTT. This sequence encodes CASSLISGANTEAFF. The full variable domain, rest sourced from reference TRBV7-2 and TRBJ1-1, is GAGVSQSPSNKVTEKGKDVELRCDPISGHTALYWYRQSLGQGLEFLIYFQGNSAPDKSGLPSDRFSAERTGGSVSTLTIQRTQQEDSAVYLCASSLISGANTEAFFGQGTRLTVV.

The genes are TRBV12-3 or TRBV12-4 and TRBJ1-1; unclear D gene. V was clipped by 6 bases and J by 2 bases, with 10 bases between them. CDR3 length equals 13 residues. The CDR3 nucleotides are TGTGCCAGCAGCGTCGGGGTAAACACTGAAGCTTTCTTT. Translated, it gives CASSVGVNTEAFF.

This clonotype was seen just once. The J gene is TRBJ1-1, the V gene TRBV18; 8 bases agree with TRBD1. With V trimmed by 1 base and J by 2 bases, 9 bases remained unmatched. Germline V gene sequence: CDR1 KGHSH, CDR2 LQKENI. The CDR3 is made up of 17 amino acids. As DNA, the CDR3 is TGTGCCAGCTCACCACAGGTTCTGGACAGGGTCAACACTGAAGCTTTCTTT. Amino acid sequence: CASSPQVLDRVNTEAFF.

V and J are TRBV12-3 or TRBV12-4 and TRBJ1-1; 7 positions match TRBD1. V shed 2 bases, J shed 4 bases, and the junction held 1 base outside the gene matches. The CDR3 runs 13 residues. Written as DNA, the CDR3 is TGTGCCAGCAGTTTACCAGGGGGCACTGAAGCTTTCTTT. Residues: CASSLPGGTEAFF.

The CDR3 DNA sequence: TGTGCCAGCAGCTCAGCCAGGGGGAAGGAGCGTTACGAGCAGTACTTC. Residues: CASSSARGKERYEQYF. V and J are TRBV7-9 and TRBJ2-7; TRBD1 matches 7 bases. CDR1 and CDR2 from the germline V gene are SEHNR and FQNEAQ (reference sequence). V trimming: 4 bases; J trimming: 4 bases; junction bases outside the gene matches: 13. This CDR3 is 16 amino acids long.

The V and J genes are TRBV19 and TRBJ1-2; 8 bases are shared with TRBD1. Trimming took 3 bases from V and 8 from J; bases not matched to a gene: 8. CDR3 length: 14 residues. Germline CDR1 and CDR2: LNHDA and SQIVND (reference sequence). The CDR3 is CASSMDREVGGYTF. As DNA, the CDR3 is TGTGCCAGTAGTATGGACAGGGAGGTCGGAGGCTACACCTTC.

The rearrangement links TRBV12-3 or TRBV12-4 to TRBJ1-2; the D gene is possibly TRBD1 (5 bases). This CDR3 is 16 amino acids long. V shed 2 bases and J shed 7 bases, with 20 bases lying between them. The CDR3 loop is CASSLSLGQGLGGYTF. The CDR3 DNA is TGTGCCAGCAGTTTAAGTTTGGGGCAGGGATTGGGTGGCTACACCTTC.

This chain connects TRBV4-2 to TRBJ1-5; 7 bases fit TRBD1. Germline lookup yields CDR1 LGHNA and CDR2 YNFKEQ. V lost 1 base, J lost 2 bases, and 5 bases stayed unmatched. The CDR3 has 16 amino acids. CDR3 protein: CASSQGDSYGNQPQHF. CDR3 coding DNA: TGTGCCAGCAGCCAAGGGGACAGCTATGGCAATCAGCCCCAGCATTTT.